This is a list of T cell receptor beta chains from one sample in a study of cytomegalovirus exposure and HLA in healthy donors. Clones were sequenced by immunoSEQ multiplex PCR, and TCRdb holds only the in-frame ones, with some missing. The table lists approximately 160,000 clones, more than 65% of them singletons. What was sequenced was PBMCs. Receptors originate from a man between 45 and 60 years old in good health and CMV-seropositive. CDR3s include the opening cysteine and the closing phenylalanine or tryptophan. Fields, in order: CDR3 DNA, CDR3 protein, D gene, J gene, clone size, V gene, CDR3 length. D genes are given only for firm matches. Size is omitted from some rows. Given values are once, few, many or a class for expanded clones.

TGTGCCAGCAGACCCCGGGAGGGCACTGAAGCTTTCTTT | CASRPREGTEAFF | - | TRBJ1-1 | - | TRBV6-1 | 13
TGTGCCAGCAGCCAGGGCCTGACAGGGACTGGAAACACCATATATTTT | CASSQGLTGTGNTIYF | TRBD1 | TRBJ1-3 | few | TRBV4-2 | 16
TGCGCCAGCACTCTGGACAGGGCAGGCCAGCCCCAGCATTTT | CASTLDRAGQPQHF | TRBD1 | TRBJ1-5 | - | TRBV10-1 | 14
TGTGCCACCAGCAGAGATCTCAGGGGGGCTAGCACAGATACGCAGTATTTT | CATSRDLRGASTDTQYF | - | TRBJ2-3 | - | TRBV15 | 17
TGTGCCAGCAGCGGGGACCGGGACAGGGGCTACGAGCAGTACTTC | CASSGDRDRGYEQYF | TRBD1 | TRBJ2-7 | few | TRBV9 | 15
TGTGCCAGCAGAACTTCACGTTCCACTGAAGCTTTCTTT | CASRTSRSTEAFF | - | TRBJ1-1 | - | TRBV27 | 13
TGTGCCAGTAGTCCCCGGACAGCTTACAATGAGCAGTTCTTC | CASSPRTAYNEQFF | - | TRBJ2-1 | - | TRBV19 | 14
TGTGCCATTGGGAGGCTCACAGATACGCAGTATTTT | CAIGRLTDTQYF | - | TRBJ2-3 | - | TRBV10-3 | 12
TGTGCCAGCAGTTTATCAGGGGGCCCCACCTACGAGCAGTACTTC | CASSLSGGPTYEQYF | TRBD1 | TRBJ2-7 | - | TRBV28 | 15
TGTGCCAGCAGCCCGCCCGGGACTAGCGGGAGCGGTGAGCAGTTCTTC | CASSPPGTSGSGEQFF | TRBD2 | TRBJ2-1 | - | TRBV7-3 | 16
TGTGCTAGCAGCAGACAGGGCACAGATACGCAGTATTTT | CASSRQGTDTQYF | - | TRBJ2-3 | - | TRBV7-7 | 13
TGTGCCAGCAACCCCTCCAGGGTAGGGGGCACAGATACGCAGTATTTT | CASNPSRVGGTDTQYF | - | TRBJ2-3 | - | TRBV28 | 16
TGTGCCAGCAGCTTGGGAACTAGCGGGAGTGTATCAGATACGCAGTATTTT | CASSLGTSGSVSDTQYF | TRBD2 | TRBJ2-3 | - | TRBV5-8 | 17
TGTGCCAGCAGCCCCCTTGGACAAAGTAATGAAAAACTGTTTTTT | CASSPLGQSNEKLFF | - | TRBJ1-4 | - | TRBV6-5 | 15
TGTGCCAGCAGCTCACGGACTATCCTCGGGGAGCTGTTTTTT | CASSSRTILGELFF | - | TRBJ2-2 | few | TRBV7-8 | 14
TGTGCCACCAGCGGGAGGGTCGCGGGAGGGCTAGACACCGGGGAGCTGTTTTTT | CATSGRVAGGLDTGELFF | TRBD2 | TRBJ2-2 | - | TRBV15 | 18
TGTGCCAGCAGCGTAACAGGGGGCCACTATGGCTACACCTTC | CASSVTGGHYGYTF | TRBD1 | TRBJ1-2 | - | TRBV7-3 | 14
TGCAGCGTTGTACTGCCAGGGGATATGGGCGAGCAGTACTTC | CSVVLPGDMGEQYF | - | TRBJ2-7 | - | TRBV29-1 | 14
TGTGCCAGTAGAAGGAGAAGCTCCTACAATGAGCAGTTCTTC | CASRRRSSYNEQFF | - | TRBJ2-1 | - | TRBV19 | 14
TGTGCCAGCAGTCCTCTCGGCGGGGGGAGCGAGCAGTACTTC | CASSPLGGGSEQYF | TRBD2 | TRBJ2-7 | - | TRBV27 | 14
TGTGCCAGCAGCCCGGCGACGGGAGGGGCTGTCTATGGCTACACCTTC | CASSPATGGAVYGYTF | - | TRBJ1-2 | - | TRBV11-2 | 16
TGTGCCAGCAGCCAAGACCCGGGACAGGGGGGGGATCTCTATGGCTACACCTTC | CASSQDPGQGGDLYGYTF | TRBD1 | TRBJ1-2 | - | TRBV4-2 | 18
TGTGCCAGCAGCTTACCGATGAGGGAGGGCTACGAGCAGTACTTC | CASSLPMREGYEQYF | TRBD2 | TRBJ2-7 | - | TRBV5-6 | 15
TGTGCCAGCAGTACCGCGGACAGACCCAATCAGCCCCAGCATTTT | CASSTADRPNQPQHF | - | TRBJ1-5 | - | TRBV6-5 | 15
TGCGCCAGCAGCTTGGCCGGGGGGAACACTGAAGCTTTCTTT | CASSLAGGNTEAFF | - | TRBJ1-1 | - | TRBV5-1 | 14
TGCGCCAGCAGCCAACCGCAAGAGACCCAGTACTTC | CASSQPQETQYF | - | TRBJ2-5 | - | TRBV4-1 | 12
TGCGCCAGCAGCCAAGACAGTCGGCGGACTGAAGCTTTCTTT | CASSQDSRRTEAFF | - | TRBJ1-1 | - | TRBV4-3 | 14
TGTGCCAGCACCCCATTTATCGACAGGGCGGTCGGCTACACCTTC | CASTPFIDRAVGYTF | TRBD1 | TRBJ1-2 | - | TRBV6-5 | 15
TGTGCCAGCAGTGAGCAGGGGGAGGACTATGGCTACACCTTC | CASSEQGEDYGYTF | TRBD1 | TRBJ1-2 | - | TRBV2 | 14
TGTGCCAGCTCACCACAGGGACAGGGCTTTGACAAAAACATTCAGTACTTC | CASSPQGQGFDKNIQYF | TRBD1 | TRBJ2-4 | - | TRBV18 | 17
TGTGCCAGCAGCCCCGGACTAGCGGAATACAATGAGCAGTTCTTC | CASSPGLAEYNEQFF | TRBD2 | TRBJ2-1 | - | TRBV9 | 15
TGCGCCAGCAGCCAAGACGGGGAGACTAGCGGGGGCATCTCCGGGGAGCTGTTTTTT | CASSQDGETSGGISGELFF | TRBD2 | TRBJ2-2 | few | TRBV4-1 | 19
TGCGCCAGCAGCCAGGACAGGCCCCTTGACGAGCAGTACTTC | CASSQDRPLDEQYF | TRBD1 | TRBJ2-7 | - | TRBV23-1 | 14
TGCGCCAGCAGCTTGGGCGGGGGAGGCACTGAAGCTTTCTTT | CASSLGGGGTEAFF | - | TRBJ1-1 | - | TRBV5-1 | 14
TGTGCCAGCAGCCACAGCGCAGGGAACTATGGCTACACCTTC | CASSHSAGNYGYTF | - | TRBJ1-2 | - | TRBV6-5 | 14
TGCGCCAGCAGCTCCCAGGGGGCCATTGGCTACAATGAGCAGTTCTTC | CASSSQGAIGYNEQFF | TRBD1 | TRBJ2-1 | - | TRBV5-1 | 16
TGTGCCAGTAGCACAGTACGATTCAGCTCTGGGGCCAACGTCCTGACTTTC | CASSTVRFSSGANVLTF | - | TRBJ2-6 | few | TRBV19 | 17
TGTGCCAGTAGTCCTCGGCCGGGGACATTTAACTATGGCTACACCTTC | CASSPRPGTFNYGYTF | - | TRBJ1-2 | - | TRBV19 | 16
TGCGCCAGCAGCTTGGGGGCCGGGACAGGGACGGATACGCAGTATTTT | CASSLGAGTGTDTQYF | TRBD1 | TRBJ2-3 | - | TRBV5-1 | 16
TGTGCCACCAGCAGAGGGGGACAGGGATATCAGCCCCAGCATTTT | CATSRGGQGYQPQHF | TRBD1 | TRBJ1-5 | - | TRBV15 | 15
TGTGCCAGCAGTTTAGTAGTCCCAAGCTCTGGAAACACCATATATTTT | CASSLVVPSSGNTIYF | - | TRBJ1-3 | - | TRBV28 | 16
TGTGCCAGCAGCCAAGTGACTAACACCGGGGAGCTGTTTTTT | CASSQVTNTGELFF | - | TRBJ2-2 | once | TRBV4-2 | 14
TGTGCCAGCAGTTTGTTTCGACAGGGGCGGAGTGAAGCTTTCTTT | CASSLFRQGRSEAFF | TRBD1 | TRBJ1-1 | - | TRBV28 | 15
TGTGCCACCAGCGACCCCGGGGGGCTCACCTACGAGCAGTACTTC | CATSDPGGLTYEQYF | - | TRBJ2-7 | - | TRBV15 | 15
TGCGCCAGCAGCTTGGGTAGCGGGGGTTTCGATGAGCAGTTCTTC | CASSLGSGGFDEQFF | TRBD2 | TRBJ2-1 | - | TRBV5-1 | 15
TGCAGCGTTGTAGGCGGGACTAGTCACTCCCACAATGAGCAGTTCTTC | CSVVGGTSHSHNEQFF | TRBD2 | TRBJ2-1 | few | TRBV29-1 | 16
TGTGCCAGCAGCTTGGGGCAGGACAGGACACCCCTCCACTTT | CASSLGQDRTPLHF | TRBD1 | TRBJ1-6 | - | TRBV5-4 | 14